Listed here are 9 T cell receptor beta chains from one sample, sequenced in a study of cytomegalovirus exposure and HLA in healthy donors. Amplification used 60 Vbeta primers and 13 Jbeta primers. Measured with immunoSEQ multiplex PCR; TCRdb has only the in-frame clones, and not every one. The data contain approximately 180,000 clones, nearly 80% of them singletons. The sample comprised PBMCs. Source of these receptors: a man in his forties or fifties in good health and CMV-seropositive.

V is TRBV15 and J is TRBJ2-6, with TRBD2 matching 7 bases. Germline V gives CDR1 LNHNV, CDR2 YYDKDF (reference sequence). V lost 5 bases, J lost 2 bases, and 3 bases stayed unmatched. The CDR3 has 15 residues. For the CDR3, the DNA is TGTGCCACCAGCCTTGGGGGGGCTGGGGCCAACGTCCTGACTTTC. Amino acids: CATSLGGAGANVLTF. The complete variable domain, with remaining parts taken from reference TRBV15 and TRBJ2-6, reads DAMVIQNPRYQVTQFGKPVTLSCSQTLNHNVMYWYQQKSSQAPKLLFHYYDKDFNNEADTPDNFQSRRPNTSFCFLDIRSPGLGDTAMYLCATSLGGAGANVLTFGAGSRLTVL.

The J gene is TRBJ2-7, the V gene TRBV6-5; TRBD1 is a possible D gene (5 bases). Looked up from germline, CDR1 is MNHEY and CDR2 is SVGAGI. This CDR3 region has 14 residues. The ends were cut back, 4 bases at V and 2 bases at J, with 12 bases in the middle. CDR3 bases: TGTGCCAGCAGTTCCCGACAGTCCGCCTACGAGCAGTACTTC. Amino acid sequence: CASSSRQSAYEQYF.

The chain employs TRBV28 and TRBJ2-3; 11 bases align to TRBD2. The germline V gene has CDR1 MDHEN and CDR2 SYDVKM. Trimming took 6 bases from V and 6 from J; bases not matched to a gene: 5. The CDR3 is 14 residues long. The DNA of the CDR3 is TGTGCCAGCAGGACTAGCGGGGCTCAGGATACGCAGTATTTT. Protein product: CASRTSGAQDTQYF.

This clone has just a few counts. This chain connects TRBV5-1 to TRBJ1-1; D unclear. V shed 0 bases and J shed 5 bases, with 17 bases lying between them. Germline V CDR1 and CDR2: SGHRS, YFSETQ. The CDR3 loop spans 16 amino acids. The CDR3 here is CASSLGVGSTGTEAFF. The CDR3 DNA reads TGCGCCAGCAGCTTGGGAGTAGGGTCAACGGGGACTGAAGCTTTCTTT.

CDR3 protein: CASSVAGPASGANVLTF. The CDR3 DNA sequence: TGTGCCAGCAGCGTAGCTGGGCCGGCCTCTGGGGCCAACGTCCTGACTTTC. The chain has TRBV9 and TRBJ2-6; D gene unclear. CDR3 length: 17 residues. Germline V CDR1 and CDR2: SGDLS, YYNGEE. V shed 0 bases and J shed 0 bases, with 10 bases lying between them.

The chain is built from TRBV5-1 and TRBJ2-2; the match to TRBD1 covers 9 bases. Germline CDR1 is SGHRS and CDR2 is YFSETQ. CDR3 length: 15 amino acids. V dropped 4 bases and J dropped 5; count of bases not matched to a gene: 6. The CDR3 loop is CASSRGTGSTGELFF. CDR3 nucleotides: TGCGCCAGCAGCCGAGGGACAGGGAGTACCGGGGAGCTGTTTTTT.

The CDR3 coding sequence is TGTGCCAGCAGTTCGAGGGGGTCGAGCTACACCTTC. Its translation: CASSSRGSSYTF. The chain is built from TRBV6-5 and TRBJ1-2, with D tentatively TRBD1 (6 bases). Trimming removed 4 bases at V and 9 bases at J, with 12 bases between. Germline V CDR1 and CDR2: MNHEY, SVGAGI. The CDR3 has 12 residues.

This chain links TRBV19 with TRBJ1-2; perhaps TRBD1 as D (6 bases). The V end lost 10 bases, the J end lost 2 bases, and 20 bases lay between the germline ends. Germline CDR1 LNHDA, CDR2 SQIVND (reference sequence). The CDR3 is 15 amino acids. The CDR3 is CATTVSGHVNYGYTF. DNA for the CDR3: TGTGCCACCACCGTTTCGGGACACGTAAACTATGGCTACACCTTC.

This chain's CDR3 is CASSQDDAGMGYGYTF. The CDR3 coding sequence is TGCGCCAGCAGCCAAGATGATGCAGGGATGGGCTATGGCTACACCTTC. The V gene is TRBV4-1, the J gene TRBJ1-2; D is possibly TRBD1 (5 bases). Germline CDR1 is MGHRA and CDR2 is YSYEKL. V dropped 0 bases and J dropped 4 bases, with 15 bases sitting between them. The CDR3 has 16 amino acids.